The 23 T cell receptor beta chains reported below all come from one sample, sequenced in a study of control samples from healthy donors and cancer patients. TCRdb's table, derived via immunoSEQ multiplex PCR, lists solely in-frame clones and lacks some. This table has about 130,000 clones, more than 70% appearing once. Sequencing input: blood. The receptors shown here come from a man aged 50 or older in good health.

This chain uses TRBV7-9 with TRBJ2-5; 7 positions agree with TRBD2. The ends lost 5 bases at V and 0 bases at J; junction bases unmatched: 6. The CDR3 extends over 15 amino acids. Per the germline V gene, CDR1 is SEHNR and CDR2 is FQNEAQ (reference sequence). DNA for the CDR3: TGTGCCAGCAGCCCCCTCGGGGGGAACCAAGAGACCCAGTACTTC. Translated, it gives CASSPLGGNQETQYF.

The chain recombines TRBV5-4 with TRBJ2-7; D might be TRBD1 (6 bases). This CDR3 has 15 amino acids. The germline gives CDR1 SGHNT, CDR2 YYREEE (reference sequence). V lost 4 bases, J lost 6 bases, and 20 bases lay in between. The CDR3 coding sequence is TGTGCCAGCAGCACACAATCGACAGGTTTAAGCGAGCAGTACTTC. The encoded protein is CASSTQSTGLSEQYF. The full variable domain, its missing parts supplied by reference TRBV5-4 and TRBJ2-7, is ETGVTQSPTHLIKTRGQQVTLRCSSQSGHNTVSWYQQALGQGPQFIFQYYREEENGRGNFPPRFSGLQFPNYSSELNVNALELDDSALYLCASSTQSTGLSEQYFGPGTRLTVT.

J is TRBJ2-7 and V is TRBV5-8; the match to TRBD1 covers 8 bases. The germline V gene encodes CDR1 SGHTS and CDR2 YDEGEE. Unmatched junction bases numbered 5, after V lost 3 bases and J lost 6 bases. The CDR3 extends over 13 amino acids. CDR3 in amino acids: CASSSGQVSEQYF. For the CDR3, the DNA is TGTGCCAGCAGCTCGGGACAGGTCTCCGAGCAGTACTTC. The complete variable domain, with remaining parts taken from reference TRBV5-8 and TRBJ2-7, reads EAGVTQSPTHLIKTRGQQATLRCSPISGHTSVYWYQQALGLGLQFLLWYDEGEERNRGNFPPRFSGRQFPNYSSELNVNALELEDSALYLCASSSGQVSEQYFGPGTRLTVT.

The CDR3 reads CASSVWDRGASGANVLTF. Here the CDR3 DNA reads TGTGCCAGTAGCGTATGGGACAGGGGTGCCTCTGGGGCCAACGTCCTGACTTTC. The rearrangement uses TRBV19 and TRBJ2-6; 10 nucleotides agree with TRBD1. Germline V gene sequence: CDR1 LNHDA, CDR2 SQIVND (reference sequence). The CDR3 covers 18 residues. V lost 6 bases to trimming and J lost 0 bases; unmatched junction nucleotides: 8.

The chain has TRBV7-9 and TRBJ2-7; D may be TRBD2 (6 bases). Germline CDR1 is SEHNR and CDR2 is FQNEAQ (reference sequence). The V and J ends lost 4 bases and 2 bases respectively, with 15 bases between them. CDR3 size: 15 residues. The DNA of the CDR3 is TGTGCCAGCAGCTCGGAGGGGCACGACGCCTACGAGCAGTACTTC. Protein: CASSSEGHDAYEQYF.

The chain couples TRBV2 to TRBJ1-1; 9 nucleotides line up with TRBD1. The V and J ends lost 6 bases and 5 bases, in that order; junction bases with no gene match: 7. The CDR3 extends over 14 amino acids. The germline CDR1 and CDR2 sequences are SNHLY and FYNNEI. CDR3 sequence: CASRWGTGLTEAFF. In DNA, the CDR3 is TGTGCCAGCAGATGGGGGACAGGGTTAACTGAAGCTTTCTTT.

The J gene is TRBJ2-7, the V gene TRBV27, with D uncertain. Germline V gene lookup returns CDR1 MNHEY and CDR2 SMNVEV (reference sequence). The CDR3 totals 14 residues. The V end was cut by 5 bases, the J end by 2 bases, with 13 bases between. The CDR3 region is CASSPRFNTYEQYF. Written as DNA, the CDR3 is TGTGCCAGCAGTCCCCGATTCAATACCTACGAGCAGTACTTC.

This chain connects TRBV6-1 to TRBJ2-1, with 7 bases fitting TRBD2. The V gene end was trimmed by 2 bases and the J gene end by 15 bases; junction bases not matched to a gene: 16. Per the germline V gene, CDR1 is MNHNS and CDR2 is SASEGT. This CDR3 has 15 residues. The CDR3 reads CASSEKGGGGAKGFF. The CDR3 DNA is TGTGCCAGCAGTGAAAAAGGCGGCGGGGGAGCCAAAGGGTTCTTC.

The chain has TRBV10-1 and TRBJ2-5, with D maybe TRBD2 (5 bases). Trimming removed 0 bases from V and 2 bases from J, with 13 bases in between. This CDR3 region has 16 residues. Germline assignment: CDR1 WNHNN and CDR2 SYGVQD (reference sequence). In DNA form, the CDR3 reads TGCGCCAGCAGTGAGTCGAGCGGCAATCAGCAAGAGACCCAGTACTTC. This codes for CASSESSGNQQETQYF.

This chain connects TRBV2 to TRBJ2-7, with D possibly TRBD1 on 6 matching bases. V was trimmed by 2 bases and J by 3 bases, leaving 17 bases between them. The CDR3 sequence is 16 residues long. Germline-derived CDR1 and CDR2 are SNHLY and FYNNEI. The CDR3 bases are TGTGCCAGCAGTGAACGAGGCAACAGGGCTCACTACGAGCAGTACTTC. Protein: CASSERGNRAHYEQYF.

This rearrangement joins TRBV28 to TRBJ1-5; the D gene is possibly TRBD1 (5 bases). The CDR3 contains 16 residues. V was clipped by 5 bases and J by 6 bases, with 20 bases between them. Per the germline V gene, CDR1 is MDHEN and CDR2 is SYDVKM. The CDR3 loop reads CASSPSSGGLGQPQHF. The CDR3 DNA follows: TGTGCCAGCAGTCCATCCAGTGGGGGTCTGGGTCAGCCCCAGCATTTT.

The chain is built from TRBV14 and TRBJ2-2, with a possible D match to TRBD1 (5 bases). The germline V gene has CDR1 SGHDN and CDR2 FVKESK. The CDR3 runs to 16 residues. Trimming shortened V by 1 base and J by 5 bases, and 14 bases separated the two germline ends. CDR3 coding DNA: TGTGCCAGCAGCCAAGTAGGGGCTAGTCGGACCGGGGAGCTGTTTTTT. Translated: CASSQVGASRTGELFF.

This clone has a single count. The chain couples TRBV7-8 to TRBJ1-1; perhaps TRBD1 as D (6 bases). The CDR3 loop spans 16 amino acids. Germline V gene data show CDR1 as SGHVS and CDR2 as FQNEAQ. V lost 5 bases to trimming and J lost 1 base, with 17 bases between them. The CDR3 nucleotides read TGTGCCAGCAGCCTGGCCCACAGGGAAAAGAACACTGAAGCTTTCTTT. Residues: CASSLAHREKNTEAFF.

The V call is TRBV7-3, the J call TRBJ2-3; 7 nucleotides line up with TRBD2. This CDR3 comprises 13 residues. J gave up 7 bases and V 2 bases, and 3 bases lay outside the gene matches. Germline-derived CDR1 and CDR2 are SGHTA and FQGTGA. The CDR3 protein is CASSLFGGNTQYF. The CDR3 nucleotides read TGTGCCAGCAGCTTATTCGGGGGGAATACGCAGTATTTT.

This clone was seen a single time. V is TRBV6-6 and J is TRBJ2-2; no reliable D call. This CDR3 spans 13 amino acids. V gave up 4 bases and J gave up 7 bases, with 10 bases separating them. Germline assignment: CDR1 MNHNY and CDR2 SVGAGI (reference sequence). Written as DNA, the CDR3 is TGTGCCAGCAGTTTAGGAGAGTTCGGGGAGCTGTTTTTT. Its protein product is CASSLGEFGELFF.

The chain has TRBV28 and TRBJ2-7; D unclear. The V gene lost 5 bases and the J gene lost 3 bases, with 11 bases spanning the gap. From germline, CDR1 is MDHEN and CDR2 SYDVKM. This CDR3 comprises 13 residues. Here the CDR3 DNA reads TGTGCCAGCAGTCCCGATACCTTCTACGAGCAGTACTTC. It codes for CASSPDTFYEQYF. Filled out from reference TRBV28 and TRBJ2-7, the complete variable domain reads DVKVTQSSRYLVKRTGEKVFLECVQDMDHENMFWYRQDPGLGLRLIYFSYDVKMKEKGDIPEGYSVSREKKERFSLILESASTNQTSMYLCASSPDTFYEQYFGPGTRLTVT.

The chain links TRBV5-1 to TRBJ2-5; 8 bases line up with TRBD1. The germline gives CDR1 SGHRS, CDR2 YFSETQ. V dropped 3 bases and J dropped 2; count of bases not matched to a gene: 3. The CDR3 has 14 amino acids. The CDR3 is CASSSGQGQETQYF. CDR3 DNA sequence: TGCGCCAGCAGCTCCGGACAGGGACAAGAGACCCAGTACTTC.

This rearrangement joins TRBV7-3 to TRBJ2-5; 13 bases line up with TRBD2. This CDR3 region has 14 residues. Germline loops: CDR1 SGHTA, CDR2 FQGTGA. V lost 4 bases, J lost 11 bases, and 7 bases stayed unmatched. CDR3: CASSSGLAGALQYF. The CDR3 nucleotides read TGTGCCAGCAGCTCCGGACTAGCGGGGGCCCTTCAGTACTTC. The full variable domain, completed using reference TRBV7-3 and TRBJ2-5, is GAGVSQTPSNKVTEKGKYVELRCDPISGHTALYWYRQSLGQGPEFLIYFQGTGAADDSGLPNDRFFAVRPEGSVSTLKIQRTERGDSAVYLCASSSGLAGALQYFGPGTRLLVL.

V and J are TRBV10-1 and TRBJ2-2, with TRBD2 matching 10 bases. J was trimmed by 2 bases and V by 3 bases; bases with no gene match: 9. Looked up from germline, CDR1 is WNHNN and CDR2 is SYGVQD (reference sequence). The CDR3 has 18 residues. The CDR3 region is CASSDWATSGANTGELFF. The CDR3 coding sequence is TGCGCCAGCAGTGATTGGGCAACTAGCGGGGCTAACACCGGGGAGCTGTTTTTT.

The chain couples TRBV7-3 to TRBJ1-2, with TRBD1 matching 9 bases. The CDR3 runs to 13 residues. With 5 bases clipped from V and 6 bases from J, the junction kept 4 bases outside the gene matches. Germline V gives CDR1 SGHTA, CDR2 FQGTGA. CDR3 sequence reads: CASSLTGGDGYTF. DNA of the CDR3: TGTGCCAGCAGCCTCACAGGGGGCGATGGCTACACCTTC.

The chain is built from TRBV7-9 and TRBJ2-7, with no clear D. The V and J ends lost 0 bases and 1 base respectively, with 16 bases between them. This CDR3 has 17 residues. Germline V CDR1 and CDR2: SEHNR, FQNEAQ (reference sequence). This chain's CDR3 is CASSLASRTALSYEQYF. The DNA for the CDR3 is TGTGCCAGCAGCTTAGCCTCTCGGACGGCTCTTTCCTACGAGCAGTACTTC.

This clone appeared a single time. The V gene is TRBV11-2, the J gene TRBJ2-5; D might be TRBD1 or TRBD2, each matching 6 bases. The CDR3 totals 15 residues. Germline assignment: CDR1 SGHAT and CDR2 FQNNGV. Trimming stripped 8 bases from V and 5 bases from J, with 21 bases between. CDR3 in amino acids: CASGAESGAWETQYF. The CDR3 DNA follows: TGTGCCAGCGGGGCGGAGTCGGGGGCCTGGGAGACCCAGTACTTC.

This chain uses TRBV19 with TRBJ2-4, with unresolved D. Germline-derived CDR1 and CDR2 are LNHDA and SQIVND (reference sequence). The ends were cut back, 5 bases at V and 1 base at J, with 12 bases in the middle. There are 15 residues in the CDR3. The CDR3 sequence: CASSYASGAKNIQYF. CDR3 sequence (DNA): TGTGCCAGTAGTTACGCATCTGGGGCCAAAAACATTCAGTACTTC.